Below, 26 T cell receptor beta chains from the same sample are listed, as sequenced in a study of blood T cell repertoires in COVID-19. The assay was immunoSEQ multiplex PCR, and TCRdb's table has in-frame clones only and misses some. The repertoire includes a few hundred thousand clones, more than 80% of them detected once, and 3% sits in the top ten. Input material: peripheral blood. Every receptor here comes from a woman under 40 with active or convalescent COVID-19.

The V gene is TRBV7-2, the J gene TRBJ2-3; D possibly corresponds to TRBD1 (6 bases). This CDR3 comprises 13 residues. The germline gives CDR1 SGHTA, CDR2 FQGNSA. Trimming took 6 bases from V and 3 from J, leaving 10 bases between them. CDR3 region: CASRVTGTDTQYF. The CDR3 bases are TGTGCCAGCAGGGTAACAGGGACAGATACGCAGTATTTT.

This clone was seen once. V and J are TRBV5-1 and TRBJ2-5; 8 nucleotides match TRBD2. This CDR3 comprises 15 residues. V trimming: 0 bases; J trimming: 4 bases; junction bases outside the gene matches: 5. Germline V gene data show CDR1 as SGHRS and CDR2 as YFSETQ. The CDR3 region is CASSLGGLAPETQYF. In nucleotides, the CDR3 is TGCGCCAGCAGCTTGGGCGGACTAGCTCCAGAGACCCAGTACTTC.

The J gene is TRBJ2-1, the V gene TRBV12-5, with TRBD1 identical over 9 bases. The CDR3 consists of 15 residues. Losses at the gene ends were 5 bases for V and 3 bases for J; bases not matched to a gene: 5. CDR1 is LGHNT, CDR2 FRNRAP, per germline. CDR3 DNA sequence: TGTGCTAGTGGTGCCGACAGGGGGATCTACAATGAGCAGTTCTTC. Translating it yields CASGADRGIYNEQFF.

This clone was observed a few times. This rearrangement joins TRBV19 to TRBJ2-3, with a weak D call TRBD1 (6 bases). In germline, CDR1 is LNHDA, CDR2 SQIVND (reference sequence). V lost 5 bases, J lost 4 bases, and 10 bases lay in between. The CDR3 covers 13 residues. The CDR3 bases are TGTGCCAGTAGTGTCACAGGGTCAGATACGCAGTATTTT. This encodes CASSVTGSDTQYF.

This chain connects TRBV3-1 (or the pseudogene TRBV3-2) to TRBJ2-1; 8 nucleotides agree with TRBD2. The CDR3 runs 15 residues. J lost 9 bases, V lost 1 base, and 8 bases had no gene match. CDR1 and CDR2 (germline): LGHDT, YNNKEL (reference sequence). CDR3 in DNA: TGTGCCAGCAGCCAAGTCGCGGGGGGCCTCAGTGAGCAGTTCTTC. This translates into CASSQVAGGLSEQFF.

This clone has just one count. The chain employs TRBV7-9 and TRBJ2-5, with 15 nucleotides matching TRBD2. This CDR3 region has 16 residues. Germline V gene sequence: CDR1 SEHNR, CDR2 FQNEAQ (reference sequence). The V gene end was trimmed by 3 bases and the J gene end by 4 bases; junction bases not matched to a gene: 3. The CDR3 spells CASSLGLAGGSETQYF. In nucleotides, the CDR3 is TGTGCCAGCAGCTTGGGACTAGCGGGGGGCTCAGAGACCCAGTACTTC. The whole variable domain, remainder taken from reference TRBV7-9 and TRBJ2-5, is DTGVSQNPRHKITKRGQNVTFRCDPISEHNRLYWYRQTLGQGPEFLTYFQNEAQLEKSRLLSDRFSAERPKGSFSTLEIQRTEQGDSAMYLCASSLGLAGGSETQYFGPGTRLLVL.

The V and J genes are TRBV21-1 and TRBJ2-5; the table's D call, TRBD2, has no DNA check behind it. TRBV21-1 is tagged as a pseudogene. CDR3 length: 16 residues. The CDR3 is CASSALTAGGQETQYF. CDR3 DNA: TGTGCCAGCAGCGCACTGACAGCCGGGGGGCAAGAGACCCAGTACTTC.

The chain joins TRBV14 to TRBJ1-6; possibly TRBD1 for D (6 bases). Germline CDR1 reads SGHDN; CDR2 reads FVKESK. V was pared by 3 bases and J by 4 bases, with 16 bases between. The CDR3 loop spans 17 amino acids. The CDR3 spells CASSHHQGPIYNSPLHF. CDR3 bases: TGTGCCAGCAGCCACCACCAGGGGCCAATATATAATTCACCCCTCCACTTT.

This clone was recorded a few times. The chain carries TRBV29-1 and TRBJ1-6; D gene uncertain. The V gene lost 0 bases and the J gene lost 7 bases, with 7 bases spanning the gap. The germline gives CDR1 SQVTM, CDR2 ANQGSEA. The CDR3 length is 13 residues. CDR3 sequence reads: CSVEDGRNSPLHF. In DNA form, the CDR3 reads TGCAGCGTTGAAGATGGGAGGAATTCACCCCTCCACTTT.

The chain joins TRBV5-5 to TRBJ1-3; tentative D call: TRBD1 (5 bases). The V and J ends lost 1 base and 3 bases respectively, with 17 bases between them. Per germline, CDR1 SGHKS and CDR2 YYEKEE (reference sequence). This CDR3 is built from 17 residues. CDR3 amino acids: CASSLLGGGGFGNTIYF. The CDR3 DNA sequence: TGTGCCAGCAGCTTGTTGGGGGGAGGCGGATTTGGAAACACCATATATTTT.

V gene TRBV6-5 combines with J gene TRBJ1-3, with 8 bases identical to TRBD1. Trimming at V came to 6 bases and at J to 1 base, leaving 5 bases not matched to a gene. The germline gives CDR1 MNHEY, CDR2 SVGAGI. The CDR3 is 15 amino acids. The CDR3 protein is CASSRTGLSGNTIYF. The CDR3 DNA is TGTGCCAGCAGCAGGACAGGGCTTTCTGGAAACACCATATATTTT.

The chain uses TRBV19 and TRBJ2-5, with 7 bases lining up with TRBD1. Germline CDR1 reads LNHDA; CDR2 reads SQIVND (reference sequence). The CDR3 consists of 14 residues. The V segment lost 5 bases and the J segment 5 bases; nucleotides outside the gene matches: 8. The CDR3 DNA sequence: TGTGCCAGTAGTGTGACAGGGTCGGGGGAGACCCAGTACTTC. It encodes CASSVTGSGETQYF.

The table lists this clone with a count of one. This sequence joins TRBV2 and TRBJ1-6; TRBD1 matches 8 bases. This CDR3 spans 15 amino acids. Germline values: CDR1 SNHLY, CDR2 FYNNEI. J lost 6 bases, V lost 6 bases, and 7 bases had no gene match. In DNA form, the CDR3 reads TGTGCCAGCAGACCTGCAGGGGGCCTTAATTCACCCCTCCACTTT. As protein: CASRPAGGLNSPLHF.

This clone was counted a single time. The chain has TRBV6-5 and TRBJ2-3; 8 bases map to TRBD2. This CDR3 has 13 amino acids. Trimming took 6 bases from V and 5 from J; bases not matched to a gene: 4. The germline V gene encodes CDR1 MNHEY and CDR2 SVGAGI. The CDR3 sequence is CASRSAGVDTQYF. Written as DNA, the CDR3 is TGTGCCAGCAGATCAGCGGGGGTAGATACGCAGTATTTT.

This clone was seen only once. This rearrangement joins TRBV4-2 to TRBJ2-5, with TRBD2 matching 11 bases. The junction had 5 bases not matched to a gene; V was cut back by 0 bases and J by 5 bases. Germline CDR1 is LGHNA and CDR2 is YNFKEQ. The CDR3 length is 16 residues. The CDR3 bases are TGTGCCAGCAGCCAAGAATCTAGCGGGGGGTTCGAGACCCAGTACTTC. It codes for CASSQESSGGFETQYF.

This clone was seen only once. The chain recombines TRBV7-3 with TRBJ2-1, with D possibly being TRBD2 (5 bases). The CDR3 covers 12 residues. CDR1 is SGHTA, CDR2 FQGTGA, per germline. Trimming stripped 6 bases from V and 7 bases from J, with 10 bases between. CDR3 sequence (DNA): TGTGCCAGCAGTTCCGGCGGGAATGAGCAGTTCTTC. The encoded protein is CASSSGGNEQFF.

The CDR3 DNA is TGTGCCTGGAGTGTACAAAGTGGGGCTTTTTACAATGAGCAGTTCTTC. Translated: CAWSVQSGAFYNEQFF. This chain uses TRBV30 with TRBJ2-1; TRBD1 might be the D (5 bases). Trimming removed 0 bases from V and 4 bases from J, with 16 bases in between. In germline, CDR1 is GTSNPN, CDR2 SVGIG (reference sequence). The CDR3 is 16 residues long.

CDR3 coding DNA: TGTGCCAGTAGTATCGGGACAGGGGATCCCGATAATCAGCCCCAGCATTTT. It encodes CASSIGTGDPDNQPQHF. The gene calls are TRBV19 and TRBJ1-5, with 10 positions matching TRBD1. The CDR3 totals 17 residues. Germline V gives CDR1 LNHDA, CDR2 SQIVND (reference sequence). V shed 3 bases, J shed 4 bases, and the junction held 9 bases outside the gene matches. Looking up the rest from reference TRBV19 and TRBJ1-5 gives the full variable domain: DGGITQSPKYLFRKEGQNVTLSCEQNLNHDAMYWYRQDPGQGLRLIYYSQIVNDFQKGDIAEGYSVSREKKESFPLTVTSAQKNPTAFYLCASSIGTGDPDNQPQHFGDGTRLSIL.

The V and J genes are TRBV7-2 and TRBJ1-1, with unresolved D. Germline assignment: CDR1 SGHTA and CDR2 FQGNSA. V lost 0 bases and J 0 bases, leaving 5 bases between the germline ends. CDR3 length: 14 residues. CDR3 DNA sequence: TGTGCCAGCAGCTTAGCCCTTATGAACACTGAAGCTTTCTTT. Encoded protein: CASSLALMNTEAFF.

This clone occurred once. The rearrangement uses TRBV30 and TRBJ1-3; D is undetermined. Per germline, CDR1 GTSNPN and CDR2 SVGIG (reference sequence). The CDR3 has 15 amino acids. V was cut by 3 bases and J by 3 bases, with 15 bases left in between. CDR3 sequence: CAWSIKAGFGNTIYF. CDR3 sequence (DNA): TGTGCCTGGAGCATAAAGGCGGGCTTTGGAAACACCATATATTTT.

The V and J genes are TRBV5-1 and TRBJ1-2; TRBD1 matches 12 bases. The CDR3 is 14 amino acids. CDR1 and CDR2 from the germline V gene are SGHRS and YFSETQ. V lost 4 bases to trimming and J lost 8 bases; unmatched junction nucleotides: 6. The CDR3 sequence: CASSGGQGAEGYTF. The CDR3 coding sequence is TGCGCCAGCAGCGGGGGACAGGGGGCGGAAGGCTACACCTTC. The full variable domain, with the rest looked up from reference TRBV5-1 and TRBJ1-2, is KAGVTQTPRYLIKTRGQQVTLSCSPISGHRSVSWYQQTPGQGLQFLFEYFSETQRNKGNFPGRFSGRQFSNSRSEMNVSTLELGDSALYLCASSGGQGAEGYTFGSGTRLTVV.

This chain's CDR3 is CASSLRRDSYNSPLHF. CDR3 in DNA: TGTGCCAGCAGCCTTCGACGGGACAGCTATAATTCACCCCTCCACTTT. The rearrangement uses TRBV3-1 (or the pseudogene TRBV3-2) and TRBJ1-6; the match to TRBD1 covers 7 bases. The CDR3 runs 16 residues. Germline trimming cut 4 bases from V and 3 bases from J; bases unmatched to any gene: 6. The germline CDR1 and CDR2 sequences are LGHDT and YNNKEL (reference sequence).

V and J are TRBV3-1 (or the pseudogene TRBV3-2) and TRBJ2-1, with 8 bases identical to TRBD1. The trim removed 4 bases at V and 0 bases at J, leaving 5 bases unmatched. The CDR3 spans 16 residues. CDR1 and CDR2 (germline): LGHDT, YNNKEL (reference sequence). The CDR3 region has the DNA TGTGCCAGCAGCCCCGGACAGGGATTCTCCTACAATGAGCAGTTCTTC. Its translation: CASSPGQGFSYNEQFF.

The DNA of the CDR3 is TGTGCCAGTAGTATGGGGAGCTCCTATAATTCACCCCTCCACTTT. Residues: CASSMGSSYNSPLHF. V usage is TRBV19 and J usage is TRBJ1-6, with D unresolved. Germline CDR1 is LNHDA and CDR2 is SQIVND (reference sequence). V was cut by 3 bases and J by 0 bases, with 6 bases left in between. CDR3 size: 15 residues.

The chain is built from TRBV2 and TRBJ2-3; 9 bases line up with TRBD2. CDR3 size: 18 residues. Germline V gives CDR1 SNHLY, CDR2 FYNNEI. V trimming: 8 bases; J trimming: 0 bases; junction bases outside the gene matches: 15. DNA for the CDR3: TGTGCCAGCTTCGGCGTCGCCAGCGGGGGGTCTAGCACAGATACGCAGTATTTT. Protein product: CASFGVASGGSSTDTQYF.

The rearrangement links TRBV9 to TRBJ2-7; 10 nucleotides line up with TRBD2. CDR1 and CDR2 (germline): SGDLS, YYNGEE. With V trimmed by 3 bases and J by 4 bases, 13 bases remained unmatched. The CDR3 totals 17 residues. The CDR3 here is CASSDKAGGPSPYEQYF. The CDR3 DNA follows: TGTGCCAGCAGCGACAAAGCGGGGGGGCCTTCTCCTTACGAGCAGTACTTC.